The clone carrying this TCR beta chain has at least ten counts. The authors amplified TCR beta CDR3 regions, and they did so from RNA transcripts for repertoire sequencing. A first-round RT-PCR used HTBI primers, followed by a second-round multiplex PCR. TCRdb called the multiplex PCR reads again in MiXCR, with one record for every CDR3 protein. The sample carries around 470,000 distinct CDR3 sequences, roughly 14% recorded once. This CDR3 spans 13 amino acids. Germline-derived CDR1 and CDR2 are MDHEN and SYDVKM. V was pared by 7 bases and J by 0 bases, with 9 bases between. The data originate from a study of Graves' ophthalmopathy and Graves' hyperthyroidism. Fresh peripheral blood, 8.5 to 10 ml, was the PBMC source.

The sequence derives from a woman in her thirties with Graves' ophthalmopathy. The genes are TRBV28 and TRBJ1-2; D is possibly TRBD1 (5 bases). The sequencing sample was made of blood. CDR3 DNA sequence: TGTGCCAGCAAACGGGACTCTAACTATGGCTACACCTTC. Its protein product is CASKRDSNYGYTF.